Presented here are 21 T cell receptor beta chains from one specimen sequenced in a study of blood T cell repertoires in COVID-19. Clones were sequenced by immunoSEQ multiplex PCR, and TCRdb holds only the in-frame ones, with some missing. The sample includes 260,000 or so clones, approximately 90% of them seen just once. The specimen sequenced was PBMCs or T cells enriched from blood (not recorded which). The receptors shown here come from a woman in her 30s with acute COVID-19.

The chain links TRBV24-1 to TRBJ2-1; D not certain. Germline lookup yields CDR1 KGHDR and CDR2 SFDVKD. V lost 5 bases, J lost 6 bases, and 13 bases lay in between. The CDR3 length is 14 residues. The CDR3 reads CATSAQALPNEQFF. The CDR3 coding sequence is TGTGCCACCAGTGCCCAAGCCCTACCCAATGAGCAGTTCTTC.

The rearrangement links TRBV5-1 to TRBJ1-1; no firm D call. Germline values: CDR1 SGHRS, CDR2 YFSETQ. Trimming pared 5 bases from V and 0 bases from J, leaving 11 bases between. This CDR3 has 14 amino acids. The CDR3 DNA reads as TGCGCCAGCAGACGGGAATATTTGAACACTGAAGCTTTCTTT. Translating gives CASRREYLNTEAFF. Complete variable domain (other parts from reference TRBV5-1 and TRBJ1-1): KAGVTQTPRYLIKTRGQQVTLSCSPISGHRSVSWYQQTPGQGLQFLFEYFSETQRNKGNFPGRFSGRQFSNSRSEMNVSTLELGDSALYLCASRREYLNTEAFFGQGTRLTVV.

The chain links TRBV6-6 to TRBJ2-7; D might be TRBD1 (5 bases). This CDR3 comprises 14 residues. Trimming shortened V by 7 bases and J by 3 bases, and 16 bases separated the two germline ends. Looked up from germline, CDR1 is MNHNY and CDR2 is SVGAGI (reference sequence). CDR3 bases: TGTGCCAGCACCCAATCGTACAGGAGCTACGAGCAGTACTTC. Translated, it gives CASTQSYRSYEQYF.

The V call is TRBV5-1, the J call TRBJ1-4; TRBD1 matches at 10 bases. Trimming removed 1 base from V and 10 bases from J; junction bases left unmatched: 13. The CDR3 totals 17 residues. Germline CDR1 and CDR2: SGHRS and YFSETQ. CDR3: CASSLWVSGTGDGKLFF. CDR3 DNA sequence: TGCGCCAGCAGCTTGTGGGTATCCGGGACAGGGGATGGAAAACTGTTTTTT.

This sequence joins TRBV9 and TRBJ2-3; D call uncertain. V was pared by 0 bases and J by 6 bases, with 8 bases between. The CDR3 covers 13 residues. Germline lookup yields CDR1 SGDLS and CDR2 YYNGEE. The CDR3 region is CASSVEARDTQYF. CDR3 nucleotide sequence: TGTGCCAGCAGCGTAGAGGCTAGGGATACGCAGTATTTT.

The rearrangement joins TRBV4-3 to TRBJ2-1; 7 bases are a match to TRBD2. The CDR3 runs 15 residues. Losses at the gene ends were 1 base for V and 6 bases for J; bases not matched to a gene: 6. The germline CDR1 and CDR2 sequences are LGHNA and YSLEER. The CDR3 coding sequence is TGCGCCAGCAGCCAAGGGCTAGCGGACTCCAATGAGCAGTTCTTC. Translating gives CASSQGLADSNEQFF.

The genes are TRBV19 and TRBJ1-5; tentatively, D is TRBD1 (5 bases). The CDR3 sequence is 15 residues long. The ends were cut back, 1 base at V and 3 bases at J, with 10 bases in the middle. Germline V gene data show CDR1 as LNHDA and CDR2 as SQIVND (reference sequence). The CDR3 DNA reads as TGTGCCAGTAGTATAGCTCACAGGTACAATCAGCCCCAGCATTTT. This sequence encodes CASSIAHRYNQPQHF.

This sequence joins TRBV7-2 and TRBJ2-7, with TRBD2 matching 12 bases. The germline V gene encodes CDR1 SGHTA and CDR2 FQGNSA. The CDR3 loop spans 15 amino acids. The junction had 6 bases not matched to a gene; V was cut back by 5 bases and J by 4 bases. The CDR3 is CASSPRTSGVYEQYF. The CDR3 region has the DNA TGTGCCAGCAGCCCCCGGACTAGCGGGGTGTACGAGCAGTACTTC.

This clone showed up just once. The chain uses TRBV29-1 and TRBJ2-5, with D possibly matching TRBD2 (5 bases). The germline V gene encodes CDR1 SQVTM and CDR2 ANQGSEA. Trimming removed 3 bases at V and 3 bases at J, with 8 bases between. This CDR3 has 12 amino acids. CDR3 sequence reads: CSVDPGKETQYF. The CDR3 DNA follows: TGCAGCGTTGACCCGGGAAAAGAGACCCAGTACTTC.

The table lists this clone with a count of one. The chain employs TRBV27 and TRBJ1-5; D not resolved. The V gene's germline CDR1 is MNHEY and CDR2 SMNVEV (reference sequence). The CDR3 runs 15 residues. Trimming took 2 bases from V and 3 from J, leaving 11 bases between them. In DNA form, the CDR3 reads TGTGCCAGCAGTTTACGGGCGGGGAACAATCAGCCCCAGCATTTT. Residues: CASSLRAGNNQPQHF.

The rearrangement uses TRBV29-1 and TRBJ2-2; D might be TRBD1 (6 bases). The CDR3 has 13 residues. In germline, CDR1 is SQVTM, CDR2 ANQGSEA. The V and J ends lost 4 bases and 3 bases respectively, with 9 bases between them. CDR3 DNA sequence: TGCAGCGTTGGAAGGGGGTACACCGGGGAGCTGTTTTTT. As protein: CSVGRGYTGELFF.

CDR3 bases: TGTGCCAGCAGCTTAGGGCAGGGAGGAGAGCAGTACTTC. Translating it yields CASSLGQGGEQYF. V usage is TRBV11-2 and J usage is TRBJ2-7; weak D call: TRBD2 (6 bases). The CDR3 sequence is 13 residues long. Trimming removed 1 base at V and 7 bases at J, with 11 bases between. Germline-derived CDR1 and CDR2 are SGHAT and FQNNGV.

The chain uses TRBV5-1 and TRBJ2-7; 8 nucleotides match TRBD1. The CDR3 runs to 14 residues. Germline V CDR1 and CDR2: SGHRS, YFSETQ. Losses at the gene ends were 0 bases for V and 2 bases for J; bases not matched to a gene: 1. The CDR3 protein is CASSLGTGTYEQYF. In nucleotides, the CDR3 is TGCGCCAGCAGCTTGGGGACAGGGACCTACGAGCAGTACTTC.

CDR3 nucleotides: TGTGCCAGCAGCTTAAGCGGACGGGCAGGGGGCGAAGATACGCAGTATTTT. This gives the protein CASSLSGRAGGEDTQYF. The chain combines TRBV7-9 with TRBJ2-3, with 8 bases fitting TRBD1. The CDR3 consists of 17 residues. Trimming at V came to 2 bases and at J to 5 bases, leaving 12 bases not matched to a gene. From germline, CDR1 is SEHNR and CDR2 FQNEAQ (reference sequence).

The J gene is TRBJ1-3, the V gene TRBV10-2; possibly TRBD1 for D (6 bases). Trimming took 8 bases from V and 2 from J, leaving 25 bases between them. The CDR3 totals 18 residues. Germline V CDR1 and CDR2: WSHSY, SAAADI. In DNA, the CDR3 is TGCGCCAGCGTGGCCGGGATTCGGACAGAGCCGGCTGGAAACACCATATATTTT. Translated: CASVAGIRTEPAGNTIYF.

CDR3 bases: TGTGCCAGCAGCATGGACAGGGGAACTGGAAACACCATATATTTT. It translates to CASSMDRGTGNTIYF. The chain combines TRBV11-2 with TRBJ1-3, with TRBD1 matching over 9 bases. Germline CDR1 SGHAT, CDR2 FQNNGV. The CDR3 is 15 residues long. The J segment lost 2 bases and the V segment lost 5 bases, leaving 4 bases of the junction unmatched.

J is TRBJ2-2 and V is TRBV11-3; D is possibly TRBD1 (5 bases). V gave up 6 bases and J gave up 7 bases, with 6 bases separating them. Per the germline V gene, CDR1 is SGHNT and CDR2 is YENEEA. The CDR3 spans 11 residues. In DNA form, the CDR3 reads TGTGCCAGCAGTCAGGGCGGGGAGCTGTTTTTT. It yields the protein CASSQGGELFF.

In DNA, the CDR3 is TGTGCCAGCGGAAGGGTCAGGGCTCAGCCCCAGCATTTT. It specifies CASGRVRAQPQHF. This chain uses TRBV2 with TRBJ1-5, with D possibly TRBD1 on 5 matching bases. Germline lookup yields CDR1 SNHLY and CDR2 FYNNEI. Trimming removed 8 bases from V and 6 bases from J, with 14 bases in between. The CDR3 contains 13 residues.

This chain uses TRBV9 with TRBJ1-1; D unclear. The length of the CDR3 is 15 residues. Between the trimmed V and J ends, which lost 4 bases and 2 bases, there was a span of 15 bases. Germline-derived CDR1 and CDR2 are SGDLS and YYNGEE. The CDR3 DNA is TGTGCCAGCAGCTTTCAGCCAGGTTCCAACACTGAAGCTTTCTTT. This sequence encodes CASSFQPGSNTEAFF.

The J gene is TRBJ1-6, the V gene TRBV5-4; no firm D call. V lost 6 bases and J lost 4, with 17 bases in between. The CDR3 is 16 amino acids. Looked up from germline, CDR1 is SGHNT and CDR2 is YYREEE (reference sequence). The CDR3 here is CASKSWGGTYNSPLHF. The CDR3 DNA sequence: TGTGCCAGCAAATCCTGGGGAGGCACTTATAATTCACCCCTCCACTTT.

The rearrangement links TRBV5-8 to TRBJ2-4, with D possibly TRBD2 on 6 matching bases. In germline, CDR1 is SGHTS, CDR2 YDEGEE. The CDR3 spans 16 residues. Trimming left V 3 bases short and J 0 bases short, with 13 bases between. The CDR3 here is CASSSRDSLAKNIQYF. The CDR3 DNA reads as TGTGCCAGCAGCTCCCGGGACTCCTTAGCCAAAAACATTCAGTACTTC.